The 18 T cell receptor beta chains below all came from one sample that was sequenced in a study of CD8+ T cells in alopecia areata. The treatment here: oral pan-JAK inhibitor, 5-10 mg twice daily. Extracted RNA was reverse transcribed into cDNA, the sequencing template. Only in-frame clones appear in the TCRdb table, and some are missing; sequencing was by immunoSEQ multiplex PCR. Among around 100,000 clones listed, under 60% were seen once. The sequenced sample was CD8+ T cells sorted from blood, obtained at week 24, from a patient treated with tofacitinib. These receptor sequences come from a human donor with alopecia areata.

The chain couples TRBV29-1 to TRBJ2-2, with D possibly matching TRBD2 (5 bases). There are 15 residues in the CDR3. V was cut by 0 bases and J by 4 bases, with 12 bases left in between. Germline CDR1 is SQVTM and CDR2 is ANQGSEA. In DNA form, the CDR3 reads TGCAGCGTTGAAGAATCTGGGAGACCCACCGGGGAGCTGTTTTTT. It specifies CSVEESGRPTGELFF.

V usage is TRBV6-6 and J usage is TRBJ2-7; 7 nucleotides agree with TRBD1. Germline V gives CDR1 MNHNY, CDR2 SVGAGI (reference sequence). The V gene end was trimmed by 8 bases and the J gene end by 4 bases; junction bases not matched to a gene: 11. The CDR3 loop spans 14 amino acids. The CDR3 DNA sequence: TGTGCCAGCCCAAGGGGGCCCCCTCCTTACGAGCAGTACTTC. As protein: CASPRGPPPYEQYF.

This rearrangement joins TRBV27 to TRBJ2-5; D gene ambiguous. CDR3 length equals 14 residues. CDR1 MNHEY and CDR2 SMNVEV come from the germline V gene (reference sequence). Trimming took 5 bases from V and 1 from J, leaving 11 bases between them. CDR3 residues: CASSPTAFQETQYF. The CDR3 DNA reads TGTGCCAGCAGTCCAACAGCGTTCCAAGAGACCCAGTACTTC.

Within the sample, this clone is medium-sized. This rearrangement joins TRBV6-1 to TRBJ2-1; 8 bases align to TRBD2. Germline CDR1 reads MNHNS; CDR2 reads SASEGT. This CDR3 has 15 amino acids. Unmatched junction bases numbered 6, after V lost 2 bases and J lost 6 bases. Here the CDR3 DNA reads TGTGCCAGCAGTGAAATCGGCGGGGGGCCCAATGAGCAGTTCTTC. It specifies CASSEIGGGPNEQFF.

This clone showed up just a few times. A single base separates this from a much larger clone, so it may be a read error. Other DNA sequences in this specimen translate into the identical CDR3. For the CDR3, the DNA is TGTGCCAGCAGTGACGGTAGCACAGATACGCAGTATTTT. It is translated as CASSDGSTDTQYF. V usage is TRBV6-5 and J usage is TRBJ2-3; no definite D call. The CDR3 consists of 13 residues. Germline values: CDR1 MNHEY, CDR2 SVGAGI. Trimming removed 5 bases at V and 0 bases at J, with 6 bases between.

This clone was observed a few times. This sequence joins TRBV2 and TRBJ2-3; D unclear. Trimming took 7 bases from V and 6 from J, leaving 5 bases between them. Germline V gives CDR1 SNHLY, CDR2 FYNNEI. The CDR3 has 10 residues. CDR3 sequence: CASIPDTQYF. Here the CDR3 DNA reads TGTGCCAGCATTCCCGATACGCAGTATTTT.

The V gene is TRBV5-1, the J gene TRBJ2-1; D might be TRBD1 (5 bases). V lost 4 bases, J lost 0 bases, and 11 bases lay in between. CDR3 length: 15 residues. CDR1 is SGHRS, CDR2 YFSETQ, per germline. CDR3 region: CASSLDKSSYNEQFF. CDR3 nucleotide sequence: TGCGCCAGCAGCCTGGACAAGAGCTCCTACAATGAGCAGTTCTTC. The full variable domain, its missing parts supplied by reference TRBV5-1 and TRBJ2-1, is KAGVTQTPRYLIKTRGQQVTLSCSPISGHRSVSWYQQTPGQGLQFLFEYFSETQRNKGNFPGRFSGRQFSNSRSEMNVSTLELGDSALYLCASSLDKSSYNEQFFGPGTRLTVL.

V is TRBV27 and J is TRBJ2-1; D is possibly TRBD1 (6 bases). The V gene lost 5 bases and the J gene lost 4 bases, with 9 bases spanning the gap. The CDR3 is 13 amino acids. The V gene's germline CDR1 is MNHEY and CDR2 SMNVEV (reference sequence). As DNA, the CDR3 is TGTGCCAGCAGTAAACAGGGTTACAATGAGCAGTTCTTC. Protein: CASSKQGYNEQFF.

The chain has TRBV27 and TRBJ2-5; 7 nucleotides match TRBD1. The DNA end lines up better with TRBJ2-7; the J call may be wrong. Germline lookup yields CDR1 MNHEY and CDR2 SMNVEV (reference sequence). The CDR3 runs 12 residues. The CDR3 DNA sequence: TGTGCCAGCAGTCCGACAGGGTACGAGCAGTACTTC. The encoded protein is CASSPTGYEQYF.

The chain has TRBV27 and TRBJ1-2; D gene unclear. V was pared by 6 bases and J by 4 bases, with 18 bases between. The CDR3 is 15 amino acids. Looked up from germline, CDR1 is MNHEY and CDR2 is SMNVEV (reference sequence). CDR3 nucleotides: TGTGCCAGCAGCCCCAACGTGGACCCGACCTATGGCTACACCTTC. Translating it yields CASSPNVDPTYGYTF.

The chain is built from TRBV5-6 and TRBJ2-7; TRBD1 matches 8 bases. Germline CDR1 reads SGHDT; CDR2 reads YYEEEE. The V gene end was trimmed by 5 bases and the J gene end by 2 bases; junction bases not matched to a gene: 9. The CDR3 consists of 15 residues. The CDR3: CASSSYSTGAYEQYF. In DNA form, the CDR3 reads TGTGCCAGCAGTTCCTACTCGACAGGGGCCTACGAGCAGTACTTC.

The genes are TRBV29-1 and TRBJ1-1; D is unclear. Per the germline V gene, CDR1 is SQVTM and CDR2 is ANQGSEA. The CDR3 has 12 amino acids. The CDR3 sequence: CAVWLLNTEAFF. Written as DNA, the CDR3 is TGCGCTGTATGGCTCTTGAACACTGAAGCTTTCTTT.

V usage is TRBV9 and J usage is TRBJ1-3; TRBD1 matches 10 bases. The germline V gene has CDR1 SGDLS and CDR2 YYNGEE. The CDR3 is 15 residues long. J lost 0 bases, V lost 7 bases, and 4 bases had no gene match. In DNA form, the CDR3 reads TGTGCCAGCGACAGGGGGCCATACTCTGGAAACACCATATATTTT. Its protein product is CASDRGPYSGNTIYF.

The chain has TRBV4-1 and TRBJ1-1; D unresolved. Germline CDR1 is MGHRA and CDR2 is YSYEKL. Trimming stripped 0 bases from V and 7 bases from J, with 3 bases between. This CDR3 spans 11 amino acids. The CDR3 sequence: CASSQENEAFF. CDR3 DNA: TGCGCCAGCAGCCAAGAGAATGAAGCTTTCTTT.

This clone was detected once. This chain's CDR3 is CASSDQAGAGDTQYF. The CDR3 DNA is TGTGCCAGCAGTGACCAAGCGGGGGCCGGAGATACGCAGTATTTT. V is TRBV6-4 and J is TRBJ2-3; the match to TRBD2 covers 8 bases. V gave up 2 bases and J gave up 5 bases; unmatched junction bases: 6. The V gene's germline CDR1 is MRHNA and CDR2 SNTAGT. This CDR3 is 15 amino acids long.

This chain connects TRBV11-2 to TRBJ2-3; no firm D call. The CDR3 extends over 13 amino acids. Germline-derived CDR1 and CDR2 are SGHAT and FQNNGV. The ends were cut back, 0 bases at V and 6 bases at J, with 7 bases in the middle. CDR3 in DNA: TGTGCCAGCAGCTTAGATCTGGGGGATACGCAGTATTTT. It translates to CASSLDLGDTQYF.

The rearrangement joins TRBV4-3 to TRBJ2-2; 7 nucleotides agree with TRBD2. The CDR3 contains 17 residues. From germline, CDR1 is LGHNA and CDR2 YSLEER. Trimming cost V 1 base and J 5 bases; bases outside gene matches: 10. CDR3 coding DNA: TGCGCCAGCAGCCAAGCGCACGTAGCGGGTTGGACCGGGGAGCTGTTTTTT. This sequence encodes CASSQAHVAGWTGELFF.

This chain links TRBV6-5 with TRBJ1-1, with D uncertain. V dropped 0 bases and J dropped 4 bases, with 9 bases sitting between them. This CDR3 region has 14 residues. Germline V gives CDR1 MNHEY, CDR2 SVGAGI. For the CDR3, the DNA is TGTGCCAGCAGTTACTCTGCAGAGACCACTGAAGCTTTCTTT. Translation: CASSYSAETTEAFF.